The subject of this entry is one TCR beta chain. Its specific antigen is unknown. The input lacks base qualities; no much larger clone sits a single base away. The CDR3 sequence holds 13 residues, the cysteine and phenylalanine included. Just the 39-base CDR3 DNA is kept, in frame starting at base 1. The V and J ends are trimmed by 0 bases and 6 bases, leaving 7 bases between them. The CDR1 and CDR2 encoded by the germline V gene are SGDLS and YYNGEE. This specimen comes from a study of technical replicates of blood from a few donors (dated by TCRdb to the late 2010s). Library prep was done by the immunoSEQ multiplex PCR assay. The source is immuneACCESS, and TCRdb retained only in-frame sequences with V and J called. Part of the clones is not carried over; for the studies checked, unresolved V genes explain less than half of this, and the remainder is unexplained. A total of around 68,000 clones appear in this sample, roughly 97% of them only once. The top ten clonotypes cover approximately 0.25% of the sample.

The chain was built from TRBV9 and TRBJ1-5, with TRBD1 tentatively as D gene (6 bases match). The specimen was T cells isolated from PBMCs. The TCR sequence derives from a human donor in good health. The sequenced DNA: TGTGCCAGCAGCGTAGCAGGGGCTCAGCCCCAGCATTTT. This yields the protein CASSVAGAQPQHF.